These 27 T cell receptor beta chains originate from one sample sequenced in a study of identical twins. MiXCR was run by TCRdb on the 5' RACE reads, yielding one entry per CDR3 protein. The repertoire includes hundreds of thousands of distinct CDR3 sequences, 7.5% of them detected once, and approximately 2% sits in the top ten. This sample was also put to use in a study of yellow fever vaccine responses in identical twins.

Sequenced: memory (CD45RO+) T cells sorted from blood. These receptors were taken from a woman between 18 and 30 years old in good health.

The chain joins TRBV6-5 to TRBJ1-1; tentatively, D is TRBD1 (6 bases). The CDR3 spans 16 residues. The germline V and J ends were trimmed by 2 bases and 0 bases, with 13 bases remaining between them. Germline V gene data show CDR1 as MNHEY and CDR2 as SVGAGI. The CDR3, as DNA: TGTGCCAGCAGTTACATTCGGACAGCCATGAACACTGAAGCTTTCTTT. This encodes CASSYIRTAMNTEAFF.

The chain's CDR3 is CSASRQGPSYNEQFF. The CDR3 DNA reads TGCAGTGCTAGTCGGCAGGGGCCTTCCTACAATGAGCAGTTCTTC. The rearrangement joins TRBV20-1 to TRBJ2-1; perhaps TRBD1 as D (6 bases). The CDR3 extends over 15 amino acids. Trimming removed 3 bases at V and 1 base at J, with 13 bases between. Germline CDR1 DFQATT, CDR2 SNEGSKA (reference sequence).

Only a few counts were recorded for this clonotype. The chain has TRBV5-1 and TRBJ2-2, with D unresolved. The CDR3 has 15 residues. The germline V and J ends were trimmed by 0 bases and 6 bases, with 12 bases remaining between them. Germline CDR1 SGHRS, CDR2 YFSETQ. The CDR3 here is CASSLVKVRSGELFF. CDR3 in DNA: TGCGCCAGCAGCTTGGTCAAGGTGCGATCCGGGGAGCTGTTTTTT.

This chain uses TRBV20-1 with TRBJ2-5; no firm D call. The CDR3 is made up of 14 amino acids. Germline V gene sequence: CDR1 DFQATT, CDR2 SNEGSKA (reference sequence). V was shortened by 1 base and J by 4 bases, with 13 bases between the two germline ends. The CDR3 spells CSARGARALETQYF. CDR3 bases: TGCAGTGCTAGAGGGGCCCGCGCCTTAGAGACCCAGTACTTC.

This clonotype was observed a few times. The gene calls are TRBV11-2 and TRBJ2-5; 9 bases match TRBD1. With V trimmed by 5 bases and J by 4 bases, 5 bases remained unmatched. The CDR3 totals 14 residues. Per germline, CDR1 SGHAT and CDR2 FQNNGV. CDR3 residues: CASSTYRGPETQYF. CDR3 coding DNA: TGTGCCAGCAGCACCTACAGGGGGCCAGAGACCCAGTACTTC.

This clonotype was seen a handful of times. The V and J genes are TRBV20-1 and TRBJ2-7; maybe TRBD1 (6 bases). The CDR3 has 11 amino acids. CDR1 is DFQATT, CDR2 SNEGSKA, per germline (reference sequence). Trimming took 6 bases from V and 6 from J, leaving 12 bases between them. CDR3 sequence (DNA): TGCAGTGCCGAGGGGGTGGGCGAGCAGTACTTC. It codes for CSAEGVGEQYF.

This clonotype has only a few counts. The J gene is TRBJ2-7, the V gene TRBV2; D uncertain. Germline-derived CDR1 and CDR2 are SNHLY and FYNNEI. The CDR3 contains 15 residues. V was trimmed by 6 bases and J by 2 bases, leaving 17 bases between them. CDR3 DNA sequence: TGTGCCAGCAGGCGCCAGGACGGTAGACCCTACGAGCAGTACTTC. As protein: CASRRQDGRPYEQYF.

The CDR3: CASKDLYGYTF. The DNA of the CDR3 is TGTGCCAGCAAGGATCTCTATGGCTACACCTTC. This chain uses TRBV27 with TRBJ1-2; D is unresolved. Trimming cost V 7 bases and J 4 bases, with 7 bases left between them. The germline gives CDR1 MNHEY, CDR2 SMNVEV (reference sequence). This CDR3 is built from 11 residues.

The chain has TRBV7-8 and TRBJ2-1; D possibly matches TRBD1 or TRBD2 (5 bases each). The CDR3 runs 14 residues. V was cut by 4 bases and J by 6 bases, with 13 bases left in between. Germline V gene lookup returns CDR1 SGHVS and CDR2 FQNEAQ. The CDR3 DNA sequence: TGTGCCAGCAGCTCCCCCTCTGGGGGCAATGAGCAGTTCTTC. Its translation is CASSSPSGGNEQFF. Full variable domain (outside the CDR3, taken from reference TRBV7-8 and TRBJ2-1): GAGVSQSPRYKVAKRGQDVALRCDPISGHVSLFWYQQALGQGPEFLTYFQNEAQLDKSGLPSDRFFAERPEGSVSTLKIQRTQQEDSAVYLCASSSPSGGNEQFFGPGTRLTVL.

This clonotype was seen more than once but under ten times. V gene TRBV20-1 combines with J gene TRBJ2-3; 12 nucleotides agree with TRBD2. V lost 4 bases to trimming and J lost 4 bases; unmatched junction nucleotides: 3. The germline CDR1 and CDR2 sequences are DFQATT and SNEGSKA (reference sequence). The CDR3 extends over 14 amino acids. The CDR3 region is CSATSGRGPDTQYF. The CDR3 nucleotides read TGCAGTGCTACTAGCGGGAGGGGGCCAGATACGCAGTATTTT.

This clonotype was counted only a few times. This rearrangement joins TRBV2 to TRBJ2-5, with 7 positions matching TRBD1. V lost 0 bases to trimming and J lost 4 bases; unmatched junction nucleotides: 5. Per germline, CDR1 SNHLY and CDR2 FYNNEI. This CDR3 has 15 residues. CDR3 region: CASSEAGTALETQYF. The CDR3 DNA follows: TGTGCCAGCAGTGAAGCAGGGACAGCCTTAGAGACCCAGTACTTC.

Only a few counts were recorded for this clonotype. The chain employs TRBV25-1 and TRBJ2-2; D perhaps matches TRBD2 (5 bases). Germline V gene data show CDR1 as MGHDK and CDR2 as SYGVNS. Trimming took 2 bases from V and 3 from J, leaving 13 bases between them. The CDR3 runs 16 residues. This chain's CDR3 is CASSENGWTYTGELFF. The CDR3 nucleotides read TGTGCCAGCAGTGAAAATGGGTGGACTTACACCGGGGAGCTGTTTTTT.

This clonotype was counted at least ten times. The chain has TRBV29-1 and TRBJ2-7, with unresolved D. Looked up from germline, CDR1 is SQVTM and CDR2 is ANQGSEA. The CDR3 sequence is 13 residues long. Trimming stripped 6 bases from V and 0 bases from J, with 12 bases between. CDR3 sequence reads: CSVTWIGSYEQYF. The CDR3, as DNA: TGCAGCGTCACTTGGATTGGCTCCTACGAGCAGTACTTC.

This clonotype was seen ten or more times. The CDR3 sequence: CASSLGYSTDTQYF. DNA of the CDR3: TGTGCCAGCAGCTTAGGTTACAGCACAGATACGCAGTATTTT. The chain has TRBV7-8 and TRBJ2-3; D uncertain. Germline values: CDR1 SGHVS, CDR2 FQNEAQ. Trimming shortened V by 1 base and J by 0 bases, and 5 bases separated the two germline ends. This CDR3 comprises 14 residues.

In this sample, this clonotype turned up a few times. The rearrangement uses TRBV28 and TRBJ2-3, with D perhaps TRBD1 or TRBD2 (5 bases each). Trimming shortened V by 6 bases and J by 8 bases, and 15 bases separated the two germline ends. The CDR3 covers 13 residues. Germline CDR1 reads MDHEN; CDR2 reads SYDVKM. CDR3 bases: TGTGCCAGCAGGAGCCCCGGGGCGGCTACGCAGTATTTT. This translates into CASRSPGAATQYF.

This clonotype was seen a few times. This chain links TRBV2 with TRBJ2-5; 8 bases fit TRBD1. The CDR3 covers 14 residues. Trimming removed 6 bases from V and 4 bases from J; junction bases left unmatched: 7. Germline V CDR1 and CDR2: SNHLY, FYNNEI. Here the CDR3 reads CASSFTDRGETQYF. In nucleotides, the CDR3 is TGTGCCAGCAGCTTTACTGACAGGGGAGAGACCCAGTACTTC.

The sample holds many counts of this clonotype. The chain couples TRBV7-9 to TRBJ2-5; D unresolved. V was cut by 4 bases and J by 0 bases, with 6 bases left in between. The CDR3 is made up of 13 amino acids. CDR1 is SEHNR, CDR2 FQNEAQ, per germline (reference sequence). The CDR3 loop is CASSSKDQETQYF. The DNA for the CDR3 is TGTGCCAGCAGCTCGAAGGACCAAGAGACCCAGTACTTC.

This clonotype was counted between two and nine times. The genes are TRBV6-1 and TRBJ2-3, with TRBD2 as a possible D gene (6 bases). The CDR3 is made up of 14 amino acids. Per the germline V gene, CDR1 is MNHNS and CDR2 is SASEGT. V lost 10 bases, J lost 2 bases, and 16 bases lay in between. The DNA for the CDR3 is TGTGCCACACGAAGGGACTTTGACACAGATACGCAGTATTTT. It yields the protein CATRRDFDTDTQYF.

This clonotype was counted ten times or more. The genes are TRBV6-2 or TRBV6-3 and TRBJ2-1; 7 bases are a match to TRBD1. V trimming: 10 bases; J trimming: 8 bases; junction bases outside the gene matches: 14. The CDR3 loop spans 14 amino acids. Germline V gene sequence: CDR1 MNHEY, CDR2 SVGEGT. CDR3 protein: CATSGDSELDEQFF. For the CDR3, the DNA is TGTGCCACCTCAGGGGACAGCGAGCTAGATGAGCAGTTCTTC.

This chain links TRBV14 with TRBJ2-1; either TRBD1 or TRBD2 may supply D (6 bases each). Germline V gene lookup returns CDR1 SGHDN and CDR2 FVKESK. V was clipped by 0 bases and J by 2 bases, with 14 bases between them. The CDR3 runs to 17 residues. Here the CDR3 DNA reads TGTGCCAGCAGCCAAGATTTGGGGGGCCCTACCTACAATGAGCAGTTCTTC. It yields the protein CASSQDLGGPTYNEQFF.

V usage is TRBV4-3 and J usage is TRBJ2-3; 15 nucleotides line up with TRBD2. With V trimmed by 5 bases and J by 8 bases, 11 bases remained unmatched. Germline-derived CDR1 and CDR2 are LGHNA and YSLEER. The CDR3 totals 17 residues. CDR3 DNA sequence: TGCGCCAGCAGCTCCGCCAGGACTAGCGGGAGGGCCGGTACGCAGTATTTT. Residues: CASSSARTSGRAGTQYF.

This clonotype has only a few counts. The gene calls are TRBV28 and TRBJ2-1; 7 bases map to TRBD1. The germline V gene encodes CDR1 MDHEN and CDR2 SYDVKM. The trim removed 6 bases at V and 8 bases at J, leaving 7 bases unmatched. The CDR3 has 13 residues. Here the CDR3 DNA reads TGTGCCAGCAGATCGCCGGGACAGCATGAGCAGTTCTTC. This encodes CASRSPGQHEQFF.

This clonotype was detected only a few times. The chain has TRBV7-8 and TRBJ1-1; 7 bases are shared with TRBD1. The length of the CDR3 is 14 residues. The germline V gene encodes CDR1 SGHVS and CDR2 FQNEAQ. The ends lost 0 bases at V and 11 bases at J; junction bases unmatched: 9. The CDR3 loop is CASSLAWDSLGAFF. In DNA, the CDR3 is TGTGCCAGCAGCTTAGCCTGGGACAGCTTAGGGGCTTTCTTT.

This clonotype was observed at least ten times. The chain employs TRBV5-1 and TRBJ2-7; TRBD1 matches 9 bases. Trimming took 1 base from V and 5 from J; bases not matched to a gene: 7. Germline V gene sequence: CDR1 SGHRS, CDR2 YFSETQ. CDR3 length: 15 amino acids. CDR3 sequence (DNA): TGCGCCAGCAGCTTGCGAGGACAGGGGTCGGACGAGCAGTACTTC. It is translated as CASSLRGQGSDEQYF.

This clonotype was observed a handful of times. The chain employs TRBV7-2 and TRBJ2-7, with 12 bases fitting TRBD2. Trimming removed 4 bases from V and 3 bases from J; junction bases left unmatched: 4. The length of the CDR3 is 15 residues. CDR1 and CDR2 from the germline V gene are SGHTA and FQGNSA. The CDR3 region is CASSSSGGAIYEQYF. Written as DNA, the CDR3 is TGTGCCAGCAGCTCTAGCGGGGGGGCCATCTACGAGCAGTACTTC.

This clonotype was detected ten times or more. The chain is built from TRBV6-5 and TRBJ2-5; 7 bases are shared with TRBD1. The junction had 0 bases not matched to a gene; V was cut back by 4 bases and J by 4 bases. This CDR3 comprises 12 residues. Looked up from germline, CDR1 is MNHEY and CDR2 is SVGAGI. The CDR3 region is CASSSGGETQYF. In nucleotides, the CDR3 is TGTGCCAGCAGTTCAGGGGGAGAGACCCAGTACTTC.

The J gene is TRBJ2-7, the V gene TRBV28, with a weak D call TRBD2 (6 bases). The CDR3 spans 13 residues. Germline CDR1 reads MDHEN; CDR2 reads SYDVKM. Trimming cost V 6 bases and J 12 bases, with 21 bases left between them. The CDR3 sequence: CASSSGGTYRPYF. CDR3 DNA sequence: TGTGCCAGCAGCTCGGGCGGGACCTATAGGCCGTACTTC.